The 32 T cell receptor beta chains presented below share a single source sample, sequenced in a study of OX40 agonist ivuxolimab in advanced cancers. Measured with immunoSEQ multiplex PCR; TCRdb has only the in-frame clones, and not every one. The table records 78,000 or so clones, 92% of them present only once. The source material was CD4+ or CD8+ T cells sorted from blood, sampled in a trial of the OX40 agonist ivuxolimab. The source is an adult with an advanced solid tumor such as melanoma, head and neck, liver or kidney cancer.

V and J are TRBV7-9 and TRBJ1-3; TRBD1 might be the D (5 bases). Germline V gene data show CDR1 as SEHNR and CDR2 as FQNEAQ (reference sequence). This CDR3 is built from 15 residues. Trimming stripped 1 base from V and 4 bases from J, with 11 bases between. As DNA, the CDR3 is TGTGCCAGCAGCTTAGTGGGGGGATCCGGAAACACCATATATTTT. Translating it yields CASSLVGGSGNTIYF.

V gene TRBV5-1 combines with J gene TRBJ1-3; D might be TRBD1 (6 bases). The CDR3 spans 16 residues. Trimming left V 0 bases short and J 3 bases short, with 13 bases between. The germline CDR1 and CDR2 sequences are SGHRS and YFSETQ. The CDR3 sequence is CASSLAWGPSGNTIYF. The CDR3 region has the DNA TGCGCCAGCAGCTTGGCCTGGGGGCCCAGTGGAAACACCATATATTTT.

V and J are TRBV18 and TRBJ2-7, with 7 bases identical to TRBD1. V lost 3 bases to trimming and J lost 3 bases; unmatched junction nucleotides: 2. Germline loops: CDR1 KGHSH, CDR2 LQKENI. The CDR3 contains 13 residues. CDR3 nucleotides: TGTGCCAGCTCACCGACAGGGAACTACGAGCAGTACTTC. Translated, it gives CASSPTGNYEQYF.

V and J are TRBV11-3 and TRBJ2-7, with 7 bases that match TRBD1. V lost 5 bases to trimming and J lost 4 bases; unmatched junction nucleotides: 2. This CDR3 is 12 amino acids long. The germline V gene has CDR1 SGHNT and CDR2 YENEEA. DNA of the CDR3: TGTGCCAGCAGCCAGACAGGGTACGAGCAGTACTTC. Its translation is CASSQTGYEQYF.

The chain carries TRBV5-5 and TRBJ2-5, with a tentative D call TRBD2 (5 bases). The CDR3 totals 14 residues. Germline V CDR1 and CDR2: SGHKS, YYEKEE (reference sequence). The ends were cut back, 4 bases at V and 4 bases at J, with 14 bases in the middle. The CDR3 sequence is CASSRERARETQYF. The DNA for the CDR3 is TGTGCCAGCAGCCGGGAAAGGGCCAGAGAGACCCAGTACTTC. The full variable domain, its missing parts supplied by reference TRBV5-5 and TRBJ2-5, is DAGVTQSPTHLIKTRGQQVTLRCSPISGHKSVSWYQQVLGQGPQFIFQYYEKEERGRGNFPDRFSARQFPNYSSELNVNALLLGDSALYLCASSRERARETQYFGPGTRLLVL.

This chain connects TRBV23-1 to TRBJ1-5; D ambiguous. TRBV23-1 is recorded as an ORF, its role being uncertain. This CDR3 region has 14 residues. V lost 4 bases, J lost 1 base, and 8 bases lay in between. Written as DNA, the CDR3 is TGCGCCAGCAGTCGTCAGGTAAGCAATCAGCCCCAGCATTTT. Translating gives CASSRQVSNQPQHF.

The V and J genes are TRBV5-1 and TRBJ2-3, with TRBD2 identical over 8 bases. Trimming cost V 0 bases and J 6 bases; bases outside gene matches: 9. CDR1 is SGHRS and CDR2 is YFSETQ in the germline V gene. This CDR3 is 16 amino acids long. The DNA for the CDR3 is TGCGCCAGCAGCTTGGTAGGGACTAGTAGCGCGGATACGCAGTATTTT. The encoded protein is CASSLVGTSSADTQYF. The full variable domain, with the rest looked up from reference TRBV5-1 and TRBJ2-3, is KAGVTQTPRYLIKTRGQQVTLSCSPISGHRSVSWYQQTPGQGLQFLFEYFSETQRNKGNFPGRFSGRQFSNSRSEMNVSTLELGDSALYLCASSLVGTSSADTQYFGPGTRLTVL.

The V call is TRBV18, the J call TRBJ2-3; 9 bases fit TRBD1. This CDR3 spans 16 amino acids. With 3 bases clipped from V and 6 bases from J, the junction kept 10 bases outside the gene matches. Germline assignment: CDR1 KGHSH and CDR2 LQKENI. The DNA of the CDR3 is TGTGCCAGCTCACCCATCGCCGGGACAGGGTATGATACGCAGTATTTT. Encoded protein: CASSPIAGTGYDTQYF.

This clone was detected once. V is TRBV28 and J is TRBJ1-1; 8 bases align to TRBD1. V dropped 10 bases and J dropped 1; count of bases not matched to a gene: 8. Per germline, CDR1 MDHEN and CDR2 SYDVKM. The CDR3 spans 14 residues. CDR3 region: CATDGTGPNTEAFF. In nucleotides, the CDR3 is TGTGCCACCGACGGGACAGGTCCGAACACTGAAGCTTTCTTT.

This chain joins TRBV11-2 and TRBJ2-5; D gene ambiguous. V lost 1 base and J lost 5, with 11 bases in between. The CDR3 runs to 14 residues. CDR1 and CDR2 (germline): SGHAT, FQNNGV. CDR3 nucleotides: TGTGCCAGCAGCTTAGGTAGTGTTGGCGAGACCCAGTACTTC. It encodes CASSLGSVGETQYF.

This chain links TRBV30 with TRBJ1-4; 7 bases map to TRBD1. Looked up from germline, CDR1 is GTSNPN and CDR2 is SVGIG (reference sequence). This CDR3 region has 14 residues. V shed 3 bases, J shed 3 bases, and the junction held 4 bases outside the gene matches. In nucleotides, the CDR3 is TGTGCCTGGAGGGCAGGGGGAGCTAATGAAAAACTGTTTTTT. The encoded protein is CAWRAGGANEKLFF.

The rearrangement uses TRBV6-6 and TRBJ2-3; unclear D gene. Germline V lookup: CDR1 MNHNY, CDR2 SVGAGI (reference sequence). There are 13 residues in the CDR3. Trimming took off 6 bases at V and 0 bases at J, with 7 bases between the two ends. CDR3 sequence reads: CASRESSTDTQYF. The CDR3 DNA sequence: TGTGCCAGCAGGGAGTCTAGCACAGATACGCAGTATTTT.

In its sample, this clone was seen a few times. V is TRBV18 and J is TRBJ2-7; D uncertain. Trimming removed 5 bases from V and 1 base from J, with 6 bases in between. Germline V CDR1 and CDR2: KGHSH, LQKENI. The CDR3 extends over 12 amino acids. The DNA for the CDR3 is TGTGCCAGCTCAATACTTTCCTACGAGCAGTACTTC. Its translation: CASSILSYEQYF.

Only one count was recorded for this clone. V gene TRBV6-1 combines with J gene TRBJ1-5, with D hard to call. The CDR3 loop spans 15 amino acids. V lost 4 bases to trimming and J lost 5 bases, with 15 bases between them. Germline CDR1 reads MNHNS; CDR2 reads SASEGT. The CDR3 DNA follows: TGTGCCAGCAGTGTGATTGGGATTGATTATCAGCCCCAGCATTTT. This translates into CASSVIGIDYQPQHF.

This rearrangement joins TRBV2 to TRBJ2-4; D unresolved. Trimming removed 5 bases from V and 3 bases from J, with 5 bases in between. The CDR3 has 12 residues. In germline, CDR1 is SNHLY, CDR2 FYNNEI. DNA for the CDR3: TGTGCCAGCAGTTATGACAAAAACATTCAGTACTTC. It yields the protein CASSYDKNIQYF.

The chain couples TRBV30 to TRBJ1-2, with 11 bases identical to TRBD1. CDR1 GTSNPN and CDR2 SVGIG come from the germline V gene (reference sequence). The junction had 6 bases not matched to a gene; V was cut back by 4 bases and J by 5 bases. This CDR3 has 14 amino acids. The CDR3 nucleotides read TGTGCCTGGACTGGGACAGGGGGATTTTATGGCTACACCTTC. Encoded protein: CAWTGTGGFYGYTF.

This clone has a single count. The rearrangement uses TRBV4-2 and TRBJ2-3; TRBD2 aligns across 11 bases. The CDR3 contains 16 residues. V shed 2 bases, J shed 5 bases, and the junction held 6 bases outside the gene matches. From germline, CDR1 is LGHNA and CDR2 YNFKEQ. CDR3 region: CASSQTSGGFQDTQYF. The CDR3 DNA is TGTGCCAGCAGCCAAACTAGCGGGGGTTTCCAAGATACGCAGTATTTT.

The chain couples TRBV9 to TRBJ2-3; D not resolved. Trimming took off 2 bases at V and 6 bases at J, with 16 bases between the two ends. The CDR3 has 15 amino acids. From germline, CDR1 is SGDLS and CDR2 YYNGEE. This CDR3 reads CASSVRGGPEDTQYF. The CDR3 nucleotides read TGTGCCAGCAGCGTCCGAGGTGGGCCTGAGGATACGCAGTATTTT. Drawing the rest from reference TRBV9 and TRBJ2-3, the complete variable domain is DSGVTQTPKHLITATGQRVTLRCSPRSGDLSVYWYQQSLDQGLQFLIQYYNGEERAKGNILERFSAQQFPDLHSELNLSSLELGDSALYFCASSVRGGPEDTQYFGPGTRLTVL.

V and J are TRBV11-2 and TRBJ1-1; D is ambiguous. The CDR3 is 14 residues long. The V end lost 5 bases, the J end lost 0 bases, and 10 bases lay between the germline ends. Germline values: CDR1 SGHAT, CDR2 FQNNGV. In nucleotides, the CDR3 is TGTGCCAGCAGCCGTGGAAAACTGAACACTGAAGCTTTCTTT. Protein product: CASSRGKLNTEAFF.

The chain couples TRBV28 to TRBJ2-3, with 10 bases aligning to TRBD2. There are 19 residues in the CDR3. Trimming removed 2 bases from V and 7 bases from J; junction bases left unmatched: 18. Germline values: CDR1 MDHEN, CDR2 SYDVKM. The CDR3 sequence: CASSLPGVKLAGRRNTQYF. For the CDR3, the DNA is TGTGCCAGCAGTTTACCCGGGGTGAAACTAGCGGGACGTAGGAATACGCAGTATTTT.

V and J are TRBV20-1 and TRBJ2-7; TRBD1 might be the D (5 bases). From germline, CDR1 is DFQATT and CDR2 SNEGSKA (reference sequence). CDR3 length: 11 residues. CDR3 coding DNA: TGCACCGTGGCTCAGGGTAGCGAGCAGTACTTC. It yields the protein CTVAQGSEQYF.

The gene calls are TRBV30 and TRBJ1-5; 9 bases are a match to TRBD1. CDR1 is GTSNPN and CDR2 is SVGIG in the germline V gene (reference sequence). CDR3 size: 15 residues. V shed 0 bases, J shed 6 bases, and the junction held 6 bases outside the gene matches. CDR3 sequence: CAWSVQRDRAQPQHF. CDR3 bases: TGTGCCTGGAGTGTACAACGGGACAGGGCTCAGCCCCAGCATTTT.

The chain couples TRBV4-1 to TRBJ2-4; 7 bases are shared with TRBD1. V was pared by 1 base and J by 7 bases, with 4 bases of the junction left unmatched. Germline V gene lookup returns CDR1 MGHRA and CDR2 YSYEKL. The CDR3 loop spans 14 amino acids. CDR3 in amino acids: CASSQAQGVNIQYF. CDR3 in DNA: TGCGCCAGCAGCCAAGCCCAGGGGGTGAACATTCAGTACTTC.

This sequence joins TRBV28 and TRBJ1-2, with D possibly TRBD1 on 5 matching bases. Trimming took off 7 bases at V and 4 bases at J, with 19 bases between the two ends. The CDR3 loop spans 15 amino acids. Germline CDR1 is MDHEN and CDR2 is SYDVKM. The CDR3 is CASTPWTFSLYGYTF. The CDR3 DNA sequence: TGTGCCAGCACCCCCTGGACATTTTCCCTCTATGGCTACACCTTC.

V gene TRBV5-4 combines with J gene TRBJ2-3; the D gene is possibly TRBD2 (6 bases). Trimming pared 4 bases from V and 0 bases from J, leaving 12 bases between. This CDR3 has 15 residues. CDR1 and CDR2 (germline): SGHNT, YYREEE (reference sequence). The CDR3 coding sequence is TGTGCCAGCAGCCTCGGGACTCGGAGCACAGATACGCAGTATTTT. It specifies CASSLGTRSTDTQYF.

This CDR3 reads CASRSRVGGTDTQYF. In nucleotides, the CDR3 is TGTGCCAGCAGATCTCGGGTCGGAGGAACAGATACGCAGTATTTT. This chain joins TRBV2 and TRBJ2-3; maybe TRBD2 (5 bases). The V gene's germline CDR1 is SNHLY and CDR2 FYNNEI. The V and J ends lost 6 bases and 3 bases respectively, with 16 bases between them. The CDR3 runs 15 residues. Combining the CDR3 with reference TRBV2 and TRBJ2-3 gives the whole variable domain EPEVTQTPSHQVTQMGQEVILRCVPISNHLYFYWYRQILGQKVEFLVSFYNNEISEKSEIFDDQFSVERPDGSNFTLKIRSTKLEDSAMYFCASRSRVGGTDTQYFGPGTRLTVL.

The chain recombines TRBV7-2 with TRBJ1-1; D is perhaps TRBD1 (6 bases). The V gene lost 0 bases and the J gene lost 1 base, with 6 bases spanning the gap. The germline gives CDR1 SGHTA, CDR2 FQGNSA. The CDR3 is 14 amino acids. CDR3 bases: TGTGCCAGCAGCTTAGCGACAGGGAACACTGAAGCTTTCTTT. Residues: CASSLATGNTEAFF.

The chain links TRBV18 to TRBJ2-7; D uncertain. The CDR3 length is 12 residues. V lost 2 bases to trimming and J lost 4 bases, with 6 bases between them. Germline V gives CDR1 KGHSH, CDR2 LQKENI. The CDR3 spells CASSPMGYEQYF. Here the CDR3 DNA reads TGTGCCAGCTCACCAATGGGTTACGAGCAGTACTTC.

The chain employs TRBV6-5 and TRBJ1-1, with D possibly TRBD1 on 6 matching bases. The CDR3 has 14 amino acids. V lost 4 bases and J lost 1, with 10 bases in between. CDR1 is MNHEY, CDR2 SVGAGI, per germline. CDR3 sequence (DNA): TGTGCCAGCAGTTTCACGACAGGGAACACTGAAGCTTTCTTT. Translation: CASSFTTGNTEAFF.

The chain links TRBV5-5 to TRBJ2-1; the match to TRBD1 covers 8 bases. V shed 3 bases and J 1 base; nucleotides not matched to a gene: 9. The CDR3 extends over 17 amino acids. Germline values: CDR1 SGHKS, CDR2 YYEKEE (reference sequence). The CDR3 loop is CASSYNRGINSYNEQFF. CDR3 coding DNA: TGTGCCAGCAGCTATAACAGGGGGATTAATTCCTACAATGAGCAGTTCTTC.

V is TRBV11-2 and J is TRBJ2-7; no clear D. In germline, CDR1 is SGHAT, CDR2 FQNNGV. This CDR3 is 12 amino acids long. Trimming took 5 bases from V and 4 from J, leaving 9 bases between them. CDR3 DNA: TGTGCCAGCAGCCCCCGCCTGTACGAGCAGTACTTC. Protein: CASSPRLYEQYF.

V is TRBV2 and J is TRBJ2-2; D ambiguous. The V gene's germline CDR1 is SNHLY and CDR2 FYNNEI. Trimming removed 7 bases from V and 0 bases from J, with 9 bases in between. CDR3 size: 14 residues. The CDR3 DNA sequence: TGTGCCAGCAAGGGTGGGTCGAACACCGGGGAGCTGTTTTTT. Translating it yields CASKGGSNTGELFF.